Below are 7 T cell receptor beta chains sequenced from a single sample in a study of cytomegalovirus exposure and HLA in healthy donors. Vbeta (60) and Jbeta (13) primers were used in the PCR. Using immunoSEQ multiplex PCR, the repertoire was profiled, and TCRdb retains in-frame clones only, with some absent. The sample yields some 150,000 clones, around 79% seen once. The specimen was PBMCs. The receptors were gathered from a man between 35 and 55 years old in good health and CMV-seropositive.

The V and J genes are TRBV18 and TRBJ2-5; TRBD1 matches at 11 bases. V shed 5 bases, J shed 5 bases, and the junction held 7 bases outside the gene matches. Per the germline V gene, CDR1 is KGHSH and CDR2 is LQKENI. The CDR3 consists of 15 residues. CDR3 region: CASSTRGQGDETQYF. As DNA, the CDR3 is TGTGCCAGCTCAACGCGGGGACAGGGGGACGAGACCCAGTACTTC.

This rearrangement joins TRBV7-6 to TRBJ2-5, with no clear D. Trimming removed 6 bases from V and 5 bases from J, with 7 bases in between. The CDR3 spans 11 residues. Germline-derived CDR1 and CDR2 are SGHVS and FNYEAQ. CDR3 sequence: CASSFQETQYF. The CDR3 nucleotides are TGTGCCAGCAGTTTCCAGGAGACCCAGTACTTC.

The rearrangement uses TRBV7-9 and TRBJ2-1; 9 bases align to TRBD2. CDR3 length: 17 residues. J gave up 4 bases and V 2 bases, and 9 bases lay outside the gene matches. The germline V gene encodes CDR1 SEHNR and CDR2 FQNEAQ (reference sequence). CDR3 coding DNA: TGTGCCAGCAGCTTACTAGCGGGGAAAGGGCAATACAATGAGCAGTTCTTC. Protein product: CASSLLAGKGQYNEQFF.

The CDR3 DNA reads TGTGCCTGGACGCCAGGGCAGGGGGTTGTTTACAATGAGCAGTTCTTC. Protein: CAWTPGQGVVYNEQFF. The rearrangement links TRBV30 to TRBJ2-1; 7 positions match TRBD1. Unmatched junction bases numbered 13, after V lost 4 bases and J lost 4 bases. This CDR3 has 16 amino acids. Germline V gene sequence: CDR1 GTSNPN, CDR2 SVGIG (reference sequence).

The chain couples TRBV7-6 to TRBJ2-5; 7 bases line up with TRBD1. Germline V gene data show CDR1 as SGHVS and CDR2 as FNYEAQ. V lost 1 base to trimming and J lost 2 bases; unmatched junction nucleotides: 4. There are 15 residues in the CDR3. CDR3 loop: CASSLERGRQETQYF. The CDR3 nucleotides read TGTGCCAGCAGCTTAGAGAGGGGGCGACAAGAGACCCAGTACTTC.

The chain has TRBV10-1 and TRBJ2-3; the match to TRBD2 covers 14 bases. V lost 4 bases to trimming and J lost 8 bases; unmatched junction nucleotides: 2. The length of the CDR3 is 14 residues. The V gene's germline CDR1 is WNHNN and CDR2 SYGVQD (reference sequence). CDR3 sequence: CASSGLAGGITQYF. CDR3 nucleotide sequence: TGCGCCAGCAGTGGACTAGCGGGAGGGATTACGCAGTATTTT.

This clone was seen only a few times. The gene calls are TRBV12-5 and TRBJ2-3, with 9 bases that match TRBD2. Germline V gene data show CDR1 as LGHNT and CDR2 as FRNRAP. J was trimmed by 5 bases and V by 2 bases; bases with no gene match: 8. CDR3 size: 16 residues. CDR3 nucleotide sequence: TGTGCTAGTGGTTTGTTGTTAGCGGGGGCGGGAGATACGCAGTATTTT. Its protein product is CASGLLLAGAGDTQYF. Based on the CDR3 plus reference TRBV12-5 and TRBJ2-3, the full variable domain is DARVTQTPRHKVTEMGQEVTMRCQPILGHNTVFWYRQTMMQGLELLAYFRNRAPLDDSGMPKDRFSAEMPDATLATLKIQPSEPRDSAVYFCASGLLLAGAGDTQYFGPGTRLTVL.